The entry below gives a single T cell receptor (beta chain) sequence along with its context. The data were obtained in a study of blood T cell repertoires in COVID-19. Overall study context: Some COVID-19 samples were acute and others convalescent; all came from the United States, Italy and Spain. From T cells, B-cell-depleted T cells, or PBMCs came the material, which was cDNA or gDNA.

V trimming: 1 base; J trimming: 2 bases; junction bases outside the gene matches: 9. The V gene's germline CDR1 is MGHRA and CDR2 YSYEKL. The CDR3 contains 18 residues. Per the study methods: For nucleated cells, counts were estimated from reference gene primer amplification. The protocol was immunoSEQ multiplex PCR, while the TCRdb copy is restricted to in-frame clones and leaves out a portion. V, J and clone size are taken as reported in that table, and D and trimming were inferred from the DNA itself. The data show tens of thousands of clones, with around nine tenths seen just once and about 3.3% held by the top ten.

V usage is TRBV4-1 and J usage is TRBJ1-5; 9 bases line up with TRBD1. The clonotype was recovered from a woman between 65 and 79 years old with acute or convalescent COVID-19. Sequencing was carried out using peripheral blood. This CDR3 is CASSQAQLRTGGNQPQHF. The CDR3 nucleotides are TGCGCCAGCAGCCAAGCCCAACTTAGGACAGGGGGCAATCAGCCCCAGCATTTT.